These T cell receptor beta chains were read from a single sample in a study of blood T cell repertoires in COVID-19. Some clones are missing from TCRdb's copy, which holds only in-frame ones; the method was immunoSEQ multiplex PCR. The data contain 95,000 to 150,000 clones, 88% of them seen just once; the ten biggest clones take up nearly 0.9%. The sample consisted of peripheral blood. These receptors all stem from a woman in her 50s with active or convalescent COVID-19. Each CDR3 is given with its conserved first and last residue. The order of the fields is J gene, D gene, clone size, V gene, CDR3 DNA, CDR3 protein. The D gene is left open where the match is weak. Clone size is shown for a subset of rows, as once, few, many or a class of expanded clone.

>TRBJ2-3|TRBD2|-|TRBV7-3
TGTGCCAGCAGCCCCGTAGCGGGAGGGCTCACAGATACGCAGTATTTT
CASSPVAGGLTDTQYF
>TRBJ2-5|TRBD2|-|TRBV15
TGTGCCACCAGCGCTAGCGGGAGAAAGACCCAGTACTTC
CATSASGRKTQYF
>TRBJ1-5|TRBD1|-|TRBV7-9
TGTGCCAGCAGCACCCCGGACAGGGATGGAAATCAGCCCCAGCATTTT
CASSTPDRDGNQPQHF
>TRBJ2-2|-|-|TRBV6-6
TGTGCCAGCAGAAACGGAGGGTGGGGCGGGGAGCTGTTTTTT
CASRNGGWGGELFF
>TRBJ2-7|TRBD1|-|TRBV7-2
TGTGCCAGCAGCAAACCGGGACAGGGAACCTACGAGCAGTACTTC
CASSKPGQGTYEQYF
>TRBJ2-1|-|once|TRBV12-2
TGTGCAAGTCGCTCTGACCCCTGGCTAGCGGAATACAATGAGCAGTTCTTC
CASRSDPWLAEYNEQFF
>TRBJ1-5|-|-|TRBV7-2
TGTGCCAGCACCCGCGGGGGCACGGGACAGCCCCAGCATTTT
CASTRGGTGQPQHF
>TRBJ2-6|-|-|TRBV5-6
TGTGCCAGCAGCTTGGGGTGGGGCCCTGGGGCCAACGTCCTGACTTTC
CASSLGWGPGANVLTF
>TRBJ2-3|-|-|TRBV28
TGTGCCAGCACCTCGGGCAGGGTGACAGATACGCAGTATTTT
CASTSGRVTDTQYF
>TRBJ2-7|TRBD1|-|TRBV5-1
TGCGCCAGCACTGAACCGGGACAGACCTACGAGCAGTACTTC
CASTEPGQTYEQYF
>TRBJ2-5|TRBD2|-|TRBV28
TGTGCCAGCACACGAGCGGGAGTGGCAAACCAAGAGACCCAGTACTTC
CASTRAGVANQETQYF
>TRBJ2-3|TRBD2|-|TRBV11-2
TGTGCCAGCAGCCCCAAGGGAGCGGGAGGGCCAGATACGCAGTATTTT
CASSPKGAGGPDTQYF
>TRBJ1-3|TRBD1|-|TRBV9
TGTGCCAGCACCACCGGGACAGCTGGAAACACCATATATTTT
CASTTGTAGNTIYF
>TRBJ2-7|-|-|TRBV6-5
TGTGCCAGCAGATCGAGTCAATCCTACGAGCAGTACTTC
CASRSSQSYEQYF
>TRBJ1-1|-|once|TRBV9
TGTGCCAGCAGCGTCGGACAGTGGACGAACACTGAAGCTTTCTTT
CASSVGQWTNTEAFF
>TRBJ1-2|TRBD1|few|TRBV7-9
TGTGCCAGCAGCCGGGACAGTGATGGCTACACCTTC
CASSRDSDGYTF
>TRBJ1-5|-|-|TRBV6-6
TGTGCCAGCAGTTACTCCGGTGGGGGGGGCAATCAGCCCCAGCATTTT
CASSYSGGGGNQPQHF
>TRBJ2-7|-|once|TRBV6-2/TRBV6-3
TGTGCCAGCAGTTACATGGGGCCTTCCTACGAGCAGTACTTC
CASSYMGPSYEQYF
>TRBJ1-5|TRBD1|-|TRBV6-5
TGTGCCAGCATTGGGACAGGGGACCAGCCCCAGCATTTT
CASIGTGDQPQHF
>TRBJ2-1|TRBD2|-|TRBV19
TGTGCCAGTAGTCTGACTAGCGGAGATGAGCAGTTCTTC
CASSLTSGDEQFF
>TRBJ2-1|TRBD2|-|TRBV5-1
TGCGCCAGCAGCGTGAAACCCGGGACTACCATCTACAATGAGCAGTTCTTC
CASSVKPGTTIYNEQFF
>TRBJ2-5|TRBD1|-|TRBV5-1
TGCGCCAGCAGCTTGGAGGGGACAGGAGACCAAGAGACCCAGTACTTC
CASSLEGTGDQETQYF
>TRBJ1-5|-|-|TRBV6-1
TGTGCCAGCAGTGACAGGGGAGACAATCAGCCCCAGCATTTT
CASSDRGDNQPQHF
>TRBJ1-2|-|-|TRBV6-2/TRBV6-3
TGTGCCAGCAGTTACGGACAGCCCCGGTACACCTTC
CASSYGQPRYTF
>TRBJ2-2|TRBD2|-|TRBV13
TGTGCCAGCAGCCTGGGACTAGTCGTTTCCCACCTGGAGCTGTTTTTT
CASSLGLVVSHLELFF
>TRBJ2-7|TRBD2|-|TRBV28
TGTGCCAGCAGTCAGGCGGGAGCTTACGAGCAGTACTTC
CASSQAGAYEQYF
>TRBJ2-7|TRBD1|-|TRBV6-2/TRBV6-3
TGTGCCAGCAGTGACAGGGGGTTCCCGTACGAGCAGTACTTC
CASSDRGFPYEQYF
>TRBJ2-1|TRBD2|-|TRBV10-3
TGTGCCATCGGACGACTAGCGGGAAGCTCCTACAATGAGCAGTTCTTC
CAIGRLAGSSYNEQFF
>TRBJ1-4|TRBD1|-|TRBV2
TGTGCCAGCAGTCCCCGAACGGGACAGGGAGAGGAAAAACTGTTTTTT
CASSPRTGQGEEKLFF